These T cell receptor beta chains were read from a single sample in a study of cytomegalovirus exposure and HLA in healthy donors. Profiling relied on immunoSEQ multiplex PCR, and the TCRdb table lists in-frame clones only, not all of them. This repertoire shows about 160,000 clones, over 80% found once; its top ten account for approximately 1.3%. The specimen was PBMCs. Receptor source: a boy aged 2-9 years in good health and CMV-seronegative. Each CDR3 is given with its conserved first and last residue. Each record gives: clone size, D gene, J gene, V gene, CDR3 protein, CDR3 DNA. A D gene is named only where the DNA matches it firmly. Clone sizes are given selectively: once, few, many, or a class where the clone is expanded.

clone_size: -; d_call: -; j_call: TRBJ2-3; v_call: TRBV5-4; cdr3_aa: CASSLGPHDTQYF; cdr3_nt: TGTGCCAGCAGCTTGGGGCCTCACGATACGCAGTATTTT
clone_size: -; d_call: TRBD2; j_call: TRBJ2-7; v_call: TRBV19; cdr3_aa: CASRPRGGNEQYF; cdr3_nt: TGTGCCAGTAGGCCTCGGGGGGGGAACGAGCAGTACTTC
clone_size: once; d_call: -; j_call: TRBJ1-1; v_call: TRBV7-9; cdr3_aa: CSSSFLHTEAFF; cdr3_nt: TGTTCCAGCAGCTTCCTACACACTGAAGCTTTCTTT
clone_size: -; d_call: -; j_call: TRBJ2-1; v_call: TRBV6-6; cdr3_aa: CASRNHRVTSYNEQFF; cdr3_nt: TGTGCCAGCAGAAACCACAGGGTAACCTCCTACAATGAGCAGTTCTTC
clone_size: few; d_call: -; j_call: TRBJ1-2; v_call: TRBV7-9; cdr3_aa: CASSRYTASGGDGYTF; cdr3_nt: TGTGCCAGCAGCCGATACACCGCTTCGGGGGGCGATGGCTACACCTTC
clone_size: -; d_call: TRBD2; j_call: TRBJ2-5; v_call: TRBV5-4; cdr3_aa: CASSSRTSGRETQYF; cdr3_nt: TGTGCCAGCAGCTCCAGGACTAGCGGGAGAGAGACCCAGTACTTC
clone_size: -; d_call: -; j_call: TRBJ1-4; v_call: TRBV30; cdr3_aa: CAWSVGGAEEKLFF; cdr3_nt: TGTGCCTGGAGTGTGGGGGGGGCGGAAGAAAAACTGTTTTTT
clone_size: -; d_call: -; j_call: TRBJ1-2; v_call: TRBV28; cdr3_aa: CASSTGEGDGYTF; cdr3_nt: TGTGCCAGCAGCACTGGGGAGGGAGATGGCTACACCTTC
clone_size: -; d_call: TRBD1; j_call: TRBJ1-5; v_call: TRBV23-1; cdr3_aa: CASSPGTGEGQPQHF; cdr3_nt: TGCGCCAGCAGTCCCGGGACAGGGGAAGGCCAGCCCCAGCATTTT
clone_size: -; d_call: -; j_call: TRBJ1-4; v_call: TRBV9; cdr3_aa: CASSVGGSGEKLFF; cdr3_nt: TGTGCCAGCAGCGTCGGGGGATCGGGTGAAAAACTGTTTTTT
clone_size: -; d_call: TRBD1; j_call: TRBJ2-3; v_call: TRBV5-1; cdr3_aa: CASSLGAGGQGDTQYF; cdr3_nt: TGCGCCAGCAGCTTGGGGGCAGGGGGCCAGGGGGATACGCAGTATTTT
clone_size: -; d_call: -; j_call: TRBJ1-3; v_call: TRBV14; cdr3_aa: CASSHVGTSGNTIYF; cdr3_nt: TGTGCCAGCAGCCACGTGGGCACCTCTGGAAACACCATATATTTT
clone_size: -; d_call: -; j_call: TRBJ2-3; v_call: TRBV21-1; cdr3_aa: CASSSIRAGQVDTQYF; cdr3_nt: TGTGCCAGCAGCAGTATTAGAGCGGGGCAAGTTGATACGCAGTATTTT
clone_size: -; d_call: TRBD2; j_call: TRBJ2-1; v_call: TRBV6-1; cdr3_aa: CASGTGRESGEQFF; cdr3_nt: TGTGCCAGCGGCACGGGGCGGGAGTCGGGTGAGCAGTTCTTC
clone_size: -; d_call: TRBD2; j_call: TRBJ2-1; v_call: TRBV7-3; cdr3_aa: CASSLRGGNNEQFF; cdr3_nt: TGTGCCAGCAGCTTACGGGGGGGTAACAATGAGCAGTTCTTC
clone_size: once; d_call: TRBD1; j_call: TRBJ2-2; v_call: TRBV11-2; cdr3_aa: CASSSGQGRSGELFF; cdr3_nt: TGTGCCAGCAGCTCAGGACAGGGGAGATCCGGGGAGCTGTTTTTT
clone_size: -; d_call: TRBD1; j_call: TRBJ2-7; v_call: TRBV30; cdr3_aa: CAWSVSRTGGAEQYF; cdr3_nt: TGTGCCTGGAGTGTATCCCGGACAGGCGGCGCCGAGCAGTACTTC
clone_size: -; d_call: -; j_call: TRBJ1-2; v_call: TRBV27; cdr3_aa: CASSASTGMDYGYTF; cdr3_nt: TGTGCCAGCAGTGCATCTACAGGGATGGACTATGGCTACACCTTC
clone_size: -; d_call: TRBD2; j_call: TRBJ2-5; v_call: TRBV9; cdr3_aa: CASSQAGETQYF; cdr3_nt: TGTGCCAGCAGCCAAGCGGGGGAGACCCAGTACTTC
clone_size: -; d_call: -; j_call: TRBJ2-1; v_call: TRBV5-6; cdr3_aa: CASSLSGVSYNEQFF; cdr3_nt: TGTGCCAGCAGCTTGTCCGGGGTTTCCTACAATGAGCAGTTCTTC
clone_size: -; d_call: -; j_call: TRBJ2-1; v_call: TRBV10-3; cdr3_aa: CAISALNEQFF; cdr3_nt: TGTGCCATCAGTGCCCTAAATGAGCAGTTCTTC
clone_size: -; d_call: TRBD2; j_call: TRBJ2-2; v_call: TRBV5-4; cdr3_aa: CASSLAFGTSGRNTGELFF; cdr3_nt: TGTGCCAGCAGCTTGGCCTTCGGGACTAGCGGAAGGAACACCGGGGAGCTGTTTTTT
clone_size: -; d_call: TRBD1; j_call: TRBJ1-2; v_call: TRBV6-1; cdr3_aa: CASTPRQGLGYTF; cdr3_nt: TGTGCCAGCACCCCGAGACAGGGATTAGGCTACACCTTC
clone_size: -; d_call: -; j_call: TRBJ1-5; v_call: TRBV21-1; cdr3_aa: CASSKARRGINQPQHF; cdr3_nt: TGTGCCAGCAGCAAAGCTCGCAGGGGAATCAATCAGCCCCAGCATTTT
clone_size: -; d_call: -; j_call: TRBJ2-7; v_call: TRBV30; cdr3_aa: CAWSRKLPTYEQYF; cdr3_nt: TGTGCCTGGAGTAGGAAACTACCTACCTACGAGCAGTACTTC
clone_size: -; d_call: -; j_call: TRBJ2-2; v_call: TRBV15; cdr3_aa: CATSRREIGELFF; cdr3_nt: TGTGCCACCAGCCGTCGCGAGATCGGGGAGCTGTTTTTT
clone_size: -; d_call: TRBD2; j_call: TRBJ2-2; v_call: TRBV7-6; cdr3_aa: CASSFGLAGGTGELFF; cdr3_nt: TGTGCCAGCAGCTTCGGGCTAGCGGGGGGAACCGGGGAGCTGTTTTTT
clone_size: -; d_call: TRBD2; j_call: TRBJ2-2; v_call: TRBV23-1; cdr3_aa: CASSHSRGRAGELFF; cdr3_nt: TGCGCCAGCAGTCACTCCCGGGGGAGGGCCGGGGAGCTGTTTTTT
clone_size: -; d_call: -; j_call: TRBJ2-1; v_call: TRBV7-9; cdr3_aa: CASSLGRGEYNEQFF; cdr3_nt: TGTGCCAGCAGCTTAGGACGGGGAGAATACAATGAGCAGTTCTTC
clone_size: -; d_call: TRBD1; j_call: TRBJ2-5; v_call: TRBV27; cdr3_aa: CASRDRGETQYF; cdr3_nt: TGTGCCAGCCGGGACAGGGGTGAGACCCAGTACTTC